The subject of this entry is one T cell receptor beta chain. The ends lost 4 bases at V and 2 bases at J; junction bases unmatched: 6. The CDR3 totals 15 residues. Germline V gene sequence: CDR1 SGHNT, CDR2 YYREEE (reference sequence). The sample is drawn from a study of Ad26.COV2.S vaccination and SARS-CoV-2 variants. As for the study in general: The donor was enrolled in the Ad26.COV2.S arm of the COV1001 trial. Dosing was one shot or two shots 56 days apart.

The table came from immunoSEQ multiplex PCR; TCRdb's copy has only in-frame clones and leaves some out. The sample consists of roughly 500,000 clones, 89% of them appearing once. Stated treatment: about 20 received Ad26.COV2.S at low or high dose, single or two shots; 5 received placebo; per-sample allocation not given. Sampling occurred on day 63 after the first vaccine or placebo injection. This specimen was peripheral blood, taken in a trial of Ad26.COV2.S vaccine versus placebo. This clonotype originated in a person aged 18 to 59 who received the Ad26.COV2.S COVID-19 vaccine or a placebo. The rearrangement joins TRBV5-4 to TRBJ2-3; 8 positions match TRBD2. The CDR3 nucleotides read TGTGCCAGCAGCGGCAGCGGGGGCCCCACAGATACGCAGTATTTT. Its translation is CASSGSGGPTDTQYF.